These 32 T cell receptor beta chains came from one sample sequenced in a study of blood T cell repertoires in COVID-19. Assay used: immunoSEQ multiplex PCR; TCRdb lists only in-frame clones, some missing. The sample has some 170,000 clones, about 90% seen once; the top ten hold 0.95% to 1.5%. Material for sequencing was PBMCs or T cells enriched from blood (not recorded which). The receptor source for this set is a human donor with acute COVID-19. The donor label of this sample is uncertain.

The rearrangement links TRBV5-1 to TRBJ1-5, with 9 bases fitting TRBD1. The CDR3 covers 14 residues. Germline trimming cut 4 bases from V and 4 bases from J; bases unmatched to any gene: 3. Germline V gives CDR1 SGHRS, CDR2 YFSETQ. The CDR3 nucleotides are TGCGCCAGCAGCCGGACAGGGGTAAATCAGCCCCAGCATTTT. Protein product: CASSRTGVNQPQHF.

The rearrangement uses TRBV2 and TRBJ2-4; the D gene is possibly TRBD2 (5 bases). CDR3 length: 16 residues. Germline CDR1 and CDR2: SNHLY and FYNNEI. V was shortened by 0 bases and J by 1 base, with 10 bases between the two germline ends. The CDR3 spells CASSEALRRAKNIQYF. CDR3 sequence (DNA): TGTGCCAGCAGTGAAGCGCTTCGGAGGGCCAAAAACATTCAGTACTTC.

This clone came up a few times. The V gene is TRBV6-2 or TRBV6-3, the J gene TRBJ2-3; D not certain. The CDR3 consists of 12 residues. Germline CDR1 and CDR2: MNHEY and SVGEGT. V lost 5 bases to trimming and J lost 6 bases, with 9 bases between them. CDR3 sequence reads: CASSPTEDTQYF. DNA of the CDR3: TGTGCCAGCAGTCCGACGGAGGATACGCAGTATTTT.

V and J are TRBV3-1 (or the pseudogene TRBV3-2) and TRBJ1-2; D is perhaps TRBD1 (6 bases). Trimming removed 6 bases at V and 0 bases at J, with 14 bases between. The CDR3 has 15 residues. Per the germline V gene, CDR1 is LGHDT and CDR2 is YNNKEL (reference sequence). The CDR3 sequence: CASRDRQASNYGYTF. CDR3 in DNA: TGTGCCAGCAGAGACAGACAGGCTTCTAACTATGGCTACACCTTC.

This chain's CDR3 is CASSMGLVSTDTQYF. CDR3 sequence (DNA): TGTGCCAGTAGTATGGGGCTGGTCAGCACAGATACGCAGTATTTT. The chain links TRBV19 to TRBJ2-3; possibly TRBD1 for D (5 bases). This CDR3 spans 15 amino acids. Germline-derived CDR1 and CDR2 are LNHDA and SQIVND (reference sequence). The V end was cut by 3 bases, the J end by 0 bases, with 10 bases between.

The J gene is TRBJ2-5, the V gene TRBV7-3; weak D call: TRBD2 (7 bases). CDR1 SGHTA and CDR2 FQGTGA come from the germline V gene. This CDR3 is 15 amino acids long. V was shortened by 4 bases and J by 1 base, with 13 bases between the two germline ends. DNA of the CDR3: TGTGCCAGCAGCTATATCGGGGGGCGCCAAGAGACCCAGTACTTC. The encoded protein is CASSYIGGRQETQYF.

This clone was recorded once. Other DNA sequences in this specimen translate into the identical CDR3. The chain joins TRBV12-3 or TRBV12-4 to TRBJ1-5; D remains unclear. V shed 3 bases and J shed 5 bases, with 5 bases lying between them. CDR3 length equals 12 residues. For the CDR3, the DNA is TGTGCCAGCAGTTTCTTAGATCAGCCCCAGCATTTT. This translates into CASSFLDQPQHF.

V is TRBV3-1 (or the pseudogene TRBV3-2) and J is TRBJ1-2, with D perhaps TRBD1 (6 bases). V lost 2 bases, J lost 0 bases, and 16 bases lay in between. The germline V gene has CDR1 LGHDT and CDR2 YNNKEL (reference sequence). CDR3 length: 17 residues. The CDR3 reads CASSQRLRDNTNYGYTF. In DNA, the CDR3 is TGTGCCAGCAGCCAAAGGCTTCGGGACAACACTAACTATGGCTACACCTTC.

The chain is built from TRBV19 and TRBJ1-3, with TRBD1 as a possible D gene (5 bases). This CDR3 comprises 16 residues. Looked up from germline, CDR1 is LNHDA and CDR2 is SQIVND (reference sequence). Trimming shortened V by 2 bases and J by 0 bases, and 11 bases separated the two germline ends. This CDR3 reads CASSITGYSSGNTIYF. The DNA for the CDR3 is TGTGCCAGTAGTATAACAGGATACAGCTCTGGAAACACCATATATTTT.

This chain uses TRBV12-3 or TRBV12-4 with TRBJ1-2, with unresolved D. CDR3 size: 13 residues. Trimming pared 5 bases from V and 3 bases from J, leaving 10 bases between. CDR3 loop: CASSLRLYYGYTF. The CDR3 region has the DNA TGTGCCAGCAGTCTCCGTCTATACTATGGCTACACCTTC.

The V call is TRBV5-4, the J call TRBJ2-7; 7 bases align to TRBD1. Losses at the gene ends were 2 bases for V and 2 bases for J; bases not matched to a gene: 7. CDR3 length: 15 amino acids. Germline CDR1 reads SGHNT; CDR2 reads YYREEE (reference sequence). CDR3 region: CASSFLKGATYEQYF. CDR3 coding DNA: TGTGCCAGCAGCTTCCTGAAGGGGGCCACCTACGAGCAGTACTTC.

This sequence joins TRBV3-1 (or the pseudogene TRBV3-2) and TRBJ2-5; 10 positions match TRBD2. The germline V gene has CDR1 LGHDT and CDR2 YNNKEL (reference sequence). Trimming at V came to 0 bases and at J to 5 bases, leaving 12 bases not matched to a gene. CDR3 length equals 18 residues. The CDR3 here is CASSQEGPLAGIEETQYF. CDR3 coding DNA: TGTGCCAGCAGCCAAGAGGGTCCACTAGCGGGGATAGAGGAGACCCAGTACTTC.

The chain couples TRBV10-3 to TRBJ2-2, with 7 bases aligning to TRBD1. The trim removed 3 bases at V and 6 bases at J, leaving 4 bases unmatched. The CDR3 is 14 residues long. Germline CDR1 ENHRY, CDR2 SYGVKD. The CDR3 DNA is TGTGCCATCAGTGATAGACAGGGAGCCGGGGAGCTGTTTTTT. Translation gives CAISDRQGAGELFF.

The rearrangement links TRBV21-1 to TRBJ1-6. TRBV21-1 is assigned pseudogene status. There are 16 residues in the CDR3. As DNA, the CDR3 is TGTGCCAGCAGCGCAATTCCGGGACTGAAGAATTCACCCCTCCACTTT. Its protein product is CASSAIPGLKNSPLHF.

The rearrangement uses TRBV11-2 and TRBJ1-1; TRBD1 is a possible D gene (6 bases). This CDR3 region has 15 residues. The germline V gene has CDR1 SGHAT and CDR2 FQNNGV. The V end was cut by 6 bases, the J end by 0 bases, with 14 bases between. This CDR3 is CASRNAGGLNTEAFF. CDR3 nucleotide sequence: TGTGCCAGCAGGAATGCTGGGGGCTTGAACACTGAAGCTTTCTTT.

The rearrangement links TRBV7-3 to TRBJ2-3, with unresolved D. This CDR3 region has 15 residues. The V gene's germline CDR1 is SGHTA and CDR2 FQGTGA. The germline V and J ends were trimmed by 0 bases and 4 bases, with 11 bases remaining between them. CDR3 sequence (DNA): TGTGCCAGCAGCTTAACATTAAGCGCGGCAGATACGCAGTATTTT. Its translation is CASSLTLSAADTQYF.

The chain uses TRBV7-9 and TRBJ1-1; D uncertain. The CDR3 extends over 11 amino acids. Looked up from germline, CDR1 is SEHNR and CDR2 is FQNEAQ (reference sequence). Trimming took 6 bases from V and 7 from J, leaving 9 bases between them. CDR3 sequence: CASRRQYEAFF. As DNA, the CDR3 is TGTGCCAGCAGGCGACAATATGAAGCTTTCTTT.

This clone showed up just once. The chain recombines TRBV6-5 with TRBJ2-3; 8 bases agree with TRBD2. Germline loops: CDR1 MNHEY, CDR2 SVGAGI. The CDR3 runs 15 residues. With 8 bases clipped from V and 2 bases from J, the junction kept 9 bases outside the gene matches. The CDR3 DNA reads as TGTGCCAGCGGTAGCGGGGTTCGCCACACAGATACGCAGTATTTT. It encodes CASGSGVRHTDTQYF.

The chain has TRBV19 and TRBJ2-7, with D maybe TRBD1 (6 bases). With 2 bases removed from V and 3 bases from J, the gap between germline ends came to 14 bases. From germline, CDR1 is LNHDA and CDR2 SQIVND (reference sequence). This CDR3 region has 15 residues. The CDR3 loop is CASSITRGRGYEQYF. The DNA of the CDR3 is TGTGCCAGTAGTATAACCCGGGGCAGGGGCTACGAGCAGTACTTC.

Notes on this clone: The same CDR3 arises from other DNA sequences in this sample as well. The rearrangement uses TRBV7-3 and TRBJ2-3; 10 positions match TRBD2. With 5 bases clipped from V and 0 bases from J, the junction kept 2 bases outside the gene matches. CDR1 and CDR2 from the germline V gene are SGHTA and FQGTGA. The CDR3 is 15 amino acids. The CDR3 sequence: CASSLSGGSTDTQYF. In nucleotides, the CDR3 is TGTGCCAGCAGCCTTAGCGGGGGGAGCACAGATACGCAGTATTTT.

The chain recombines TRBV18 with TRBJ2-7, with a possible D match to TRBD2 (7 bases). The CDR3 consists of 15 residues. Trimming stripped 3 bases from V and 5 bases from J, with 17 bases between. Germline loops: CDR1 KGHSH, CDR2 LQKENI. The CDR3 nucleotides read TGTGCCAGCTCACCCAACGGGGGGCTAGGCGACGAGCAGTACTTC. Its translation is CASSPNGGLGDEQYF. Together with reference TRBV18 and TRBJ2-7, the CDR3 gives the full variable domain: NAGVMQNPRHLVRRRGQEARLRCSPMKGHSHVYWYRQLPEEGLKFMVYLQKENIIDESGMPKERFSAEFPKEGPSILRIQQVVRGDSAAYFCASSPNGGLGDEQYFGPGTRLTVT.

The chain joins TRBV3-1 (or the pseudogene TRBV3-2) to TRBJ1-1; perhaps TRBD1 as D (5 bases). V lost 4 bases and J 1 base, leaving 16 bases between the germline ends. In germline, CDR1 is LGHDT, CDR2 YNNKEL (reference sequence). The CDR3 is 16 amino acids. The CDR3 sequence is CASSLGGAGQNTEAFF. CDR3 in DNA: TGTGCCAGCAGCCTCGGAGGGGCAGGGCAGAACACTGAAGCTTTCTTT.

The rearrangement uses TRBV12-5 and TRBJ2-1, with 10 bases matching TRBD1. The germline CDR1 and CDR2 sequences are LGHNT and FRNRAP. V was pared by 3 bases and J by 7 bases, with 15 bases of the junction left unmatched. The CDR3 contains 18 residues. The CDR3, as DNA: TGTGCTAGTGGTTTAACCCCTTCGACAGGGGGCCGAACGAATGAGCAGTTCTTC. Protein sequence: CASGLTPSTGGRTNEQFF.

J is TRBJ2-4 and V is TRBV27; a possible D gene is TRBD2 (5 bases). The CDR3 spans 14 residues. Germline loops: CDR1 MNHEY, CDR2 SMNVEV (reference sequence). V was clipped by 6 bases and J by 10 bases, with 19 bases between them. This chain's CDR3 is CASRDRGQRGIQYF. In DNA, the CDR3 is TGTGCCAGCAGGGACCGAGGGCAAAGAGGTATTCAGTACTTC.

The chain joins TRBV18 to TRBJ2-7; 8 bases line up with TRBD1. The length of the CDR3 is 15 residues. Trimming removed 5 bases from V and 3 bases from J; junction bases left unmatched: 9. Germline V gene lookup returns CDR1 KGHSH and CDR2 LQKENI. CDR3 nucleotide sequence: TGTGCCAGCTCAAAAGGACAGGGCCGGGACTACGAGCAGTACTTC. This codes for CASSKGQGRDYEQYF.

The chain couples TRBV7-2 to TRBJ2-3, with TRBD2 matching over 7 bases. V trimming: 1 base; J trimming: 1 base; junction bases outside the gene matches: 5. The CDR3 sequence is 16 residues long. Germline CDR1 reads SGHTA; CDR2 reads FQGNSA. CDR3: CASSLVAGVGTDTQYF. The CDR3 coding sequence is TGTGCCAGCAGCTTAGTGGCGGGGGTGGGCACAGATACGCAGTATTTT. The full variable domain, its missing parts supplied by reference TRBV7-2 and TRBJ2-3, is GAGVSQSPSNKVTEKGKDVELRCDPISGHTALYWYRQSLGQGLEFLIYFQGNSAPDKSGLPSDRFSAERTGGSVSTLTIQRTQQEDSAVYLCASSLVAGVGTDTQYFGPGTRLTVL.

The CDR3 reads CASSLDGNYGYTF. The CDR3 nucleotides are TGTGCCAGCAGCTTAGACGGTAACTATGGCTACACCTTC. V and J are TRBV7-2 and TRBJ1-2; D is unresolved. This CDR3 is 13 amino acids long. Germline V gene sequence: CDR1 SGHTA, CDR2 FQGNSA. Deletions cut 1 base from V and 1 base from J, with 4 bases between.

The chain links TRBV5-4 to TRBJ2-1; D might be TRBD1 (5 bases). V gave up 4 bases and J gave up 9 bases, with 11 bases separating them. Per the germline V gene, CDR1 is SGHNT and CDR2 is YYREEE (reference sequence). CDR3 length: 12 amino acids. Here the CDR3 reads CASSPSDTEQFF. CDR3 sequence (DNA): TGTGCCAGCAGCCCGTCGGACACTGAGCAGTTCTTC.

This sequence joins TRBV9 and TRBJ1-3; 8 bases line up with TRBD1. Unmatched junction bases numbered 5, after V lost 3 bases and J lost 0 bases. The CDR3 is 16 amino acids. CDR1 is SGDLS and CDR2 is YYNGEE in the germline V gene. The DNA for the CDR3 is TGTGCCAGCAGCGACAGGACAGGGCACTCTGGAAACACCATATATTTT. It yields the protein CASSDRTGHSGNTIYF.

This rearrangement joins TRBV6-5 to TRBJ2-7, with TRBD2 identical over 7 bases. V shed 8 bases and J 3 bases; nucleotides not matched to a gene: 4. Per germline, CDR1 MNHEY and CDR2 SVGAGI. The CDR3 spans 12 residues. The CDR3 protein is CASGGGGYEQYF. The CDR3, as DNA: TGTGCCAGCGGGGGGGGTGGCTACGAGCAGTACTTC.

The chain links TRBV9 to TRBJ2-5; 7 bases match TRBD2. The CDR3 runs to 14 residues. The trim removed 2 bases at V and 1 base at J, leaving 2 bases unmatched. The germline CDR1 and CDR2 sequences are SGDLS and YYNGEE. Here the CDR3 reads CASSVGGSQETQYF. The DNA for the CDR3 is TGTGCCAGCAGCGTGGGAGGGTCCCAAGAGACCCAGTACTTC.

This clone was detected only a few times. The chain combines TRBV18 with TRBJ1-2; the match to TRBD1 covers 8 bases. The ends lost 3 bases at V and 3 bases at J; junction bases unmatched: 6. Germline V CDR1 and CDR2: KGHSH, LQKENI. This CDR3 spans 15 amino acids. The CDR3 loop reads CASSPGPGGHYGYTF. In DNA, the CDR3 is TGTGCCAGCTCACCGGGGCCAGGGGGCCACTATGGCTACACCTTC.